The present TCR beta chain was sequenced within a study of control samples from healthy donors and cancer patients (dated by TCRdb to between 2020 and 2021). Between the V and J ends, shortened by 7 bases and 12 bases respectively, the junction contains 25 bases. As encoded in the germline V gene, CDR1 is MDHEN while CDR2 is SYDVKM. The CDR3 numbers 15 residues from cysteine through phenylalanine. CDR3 DNA only is kept here, 45 bases in frame from base 1. Library method: the immunoSEQ multiplex PCR assay. TCRdb stores this immuneACCESS table with in-frame sequences only. Part of the clones is absent; in the studies checked, under half of the shortfall reflects unresolved V genes, and no reason is known for the rest. The sample yields some 96,000 clones; approximately 95% were counted once. 8% of the sample lies in the top ten. Only one count was recorded for this clone. Its antigen has not been determined. Nothing much larger sits one base from this clone, and base qualities are not available.

The sequenced material came from blood. The clonotype comes from a man aged 18-30 years in good health. The rearrangement combines TRBV28 with TRBJ2-1, and the D gene may be TRBD1, 5 bases matching. In nucleotide form, the sequence is TGTGCCAGCACCTTGGGAACGACAGCCTTAAGTGGGCAGTTCTTC. Translated, this gives CASTLGTTALSGQFF.